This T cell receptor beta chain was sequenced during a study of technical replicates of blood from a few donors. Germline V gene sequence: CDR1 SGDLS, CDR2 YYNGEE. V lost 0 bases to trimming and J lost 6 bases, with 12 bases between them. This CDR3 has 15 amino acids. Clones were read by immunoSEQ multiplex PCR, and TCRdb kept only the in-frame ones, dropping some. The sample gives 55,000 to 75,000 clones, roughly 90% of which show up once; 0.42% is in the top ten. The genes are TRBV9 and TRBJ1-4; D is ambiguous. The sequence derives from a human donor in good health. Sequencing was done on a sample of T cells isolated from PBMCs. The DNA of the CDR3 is TGTGCCAGCAGCGTAGGGCCTGACGGGGATGAAAAACTGTTTTTT. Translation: CASSVGPDGDEKLFF. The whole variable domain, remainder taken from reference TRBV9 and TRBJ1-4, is DSGVTQTPKHLITATGQRVTLRCSPRSGDLSVYWYQQSLDQGLQFLIQYYNGEERAKGNILERFSAQQFPDLHSELNLSSLELGDSALYFCASSVGPDGDEKLFFGSGTQLSVL.